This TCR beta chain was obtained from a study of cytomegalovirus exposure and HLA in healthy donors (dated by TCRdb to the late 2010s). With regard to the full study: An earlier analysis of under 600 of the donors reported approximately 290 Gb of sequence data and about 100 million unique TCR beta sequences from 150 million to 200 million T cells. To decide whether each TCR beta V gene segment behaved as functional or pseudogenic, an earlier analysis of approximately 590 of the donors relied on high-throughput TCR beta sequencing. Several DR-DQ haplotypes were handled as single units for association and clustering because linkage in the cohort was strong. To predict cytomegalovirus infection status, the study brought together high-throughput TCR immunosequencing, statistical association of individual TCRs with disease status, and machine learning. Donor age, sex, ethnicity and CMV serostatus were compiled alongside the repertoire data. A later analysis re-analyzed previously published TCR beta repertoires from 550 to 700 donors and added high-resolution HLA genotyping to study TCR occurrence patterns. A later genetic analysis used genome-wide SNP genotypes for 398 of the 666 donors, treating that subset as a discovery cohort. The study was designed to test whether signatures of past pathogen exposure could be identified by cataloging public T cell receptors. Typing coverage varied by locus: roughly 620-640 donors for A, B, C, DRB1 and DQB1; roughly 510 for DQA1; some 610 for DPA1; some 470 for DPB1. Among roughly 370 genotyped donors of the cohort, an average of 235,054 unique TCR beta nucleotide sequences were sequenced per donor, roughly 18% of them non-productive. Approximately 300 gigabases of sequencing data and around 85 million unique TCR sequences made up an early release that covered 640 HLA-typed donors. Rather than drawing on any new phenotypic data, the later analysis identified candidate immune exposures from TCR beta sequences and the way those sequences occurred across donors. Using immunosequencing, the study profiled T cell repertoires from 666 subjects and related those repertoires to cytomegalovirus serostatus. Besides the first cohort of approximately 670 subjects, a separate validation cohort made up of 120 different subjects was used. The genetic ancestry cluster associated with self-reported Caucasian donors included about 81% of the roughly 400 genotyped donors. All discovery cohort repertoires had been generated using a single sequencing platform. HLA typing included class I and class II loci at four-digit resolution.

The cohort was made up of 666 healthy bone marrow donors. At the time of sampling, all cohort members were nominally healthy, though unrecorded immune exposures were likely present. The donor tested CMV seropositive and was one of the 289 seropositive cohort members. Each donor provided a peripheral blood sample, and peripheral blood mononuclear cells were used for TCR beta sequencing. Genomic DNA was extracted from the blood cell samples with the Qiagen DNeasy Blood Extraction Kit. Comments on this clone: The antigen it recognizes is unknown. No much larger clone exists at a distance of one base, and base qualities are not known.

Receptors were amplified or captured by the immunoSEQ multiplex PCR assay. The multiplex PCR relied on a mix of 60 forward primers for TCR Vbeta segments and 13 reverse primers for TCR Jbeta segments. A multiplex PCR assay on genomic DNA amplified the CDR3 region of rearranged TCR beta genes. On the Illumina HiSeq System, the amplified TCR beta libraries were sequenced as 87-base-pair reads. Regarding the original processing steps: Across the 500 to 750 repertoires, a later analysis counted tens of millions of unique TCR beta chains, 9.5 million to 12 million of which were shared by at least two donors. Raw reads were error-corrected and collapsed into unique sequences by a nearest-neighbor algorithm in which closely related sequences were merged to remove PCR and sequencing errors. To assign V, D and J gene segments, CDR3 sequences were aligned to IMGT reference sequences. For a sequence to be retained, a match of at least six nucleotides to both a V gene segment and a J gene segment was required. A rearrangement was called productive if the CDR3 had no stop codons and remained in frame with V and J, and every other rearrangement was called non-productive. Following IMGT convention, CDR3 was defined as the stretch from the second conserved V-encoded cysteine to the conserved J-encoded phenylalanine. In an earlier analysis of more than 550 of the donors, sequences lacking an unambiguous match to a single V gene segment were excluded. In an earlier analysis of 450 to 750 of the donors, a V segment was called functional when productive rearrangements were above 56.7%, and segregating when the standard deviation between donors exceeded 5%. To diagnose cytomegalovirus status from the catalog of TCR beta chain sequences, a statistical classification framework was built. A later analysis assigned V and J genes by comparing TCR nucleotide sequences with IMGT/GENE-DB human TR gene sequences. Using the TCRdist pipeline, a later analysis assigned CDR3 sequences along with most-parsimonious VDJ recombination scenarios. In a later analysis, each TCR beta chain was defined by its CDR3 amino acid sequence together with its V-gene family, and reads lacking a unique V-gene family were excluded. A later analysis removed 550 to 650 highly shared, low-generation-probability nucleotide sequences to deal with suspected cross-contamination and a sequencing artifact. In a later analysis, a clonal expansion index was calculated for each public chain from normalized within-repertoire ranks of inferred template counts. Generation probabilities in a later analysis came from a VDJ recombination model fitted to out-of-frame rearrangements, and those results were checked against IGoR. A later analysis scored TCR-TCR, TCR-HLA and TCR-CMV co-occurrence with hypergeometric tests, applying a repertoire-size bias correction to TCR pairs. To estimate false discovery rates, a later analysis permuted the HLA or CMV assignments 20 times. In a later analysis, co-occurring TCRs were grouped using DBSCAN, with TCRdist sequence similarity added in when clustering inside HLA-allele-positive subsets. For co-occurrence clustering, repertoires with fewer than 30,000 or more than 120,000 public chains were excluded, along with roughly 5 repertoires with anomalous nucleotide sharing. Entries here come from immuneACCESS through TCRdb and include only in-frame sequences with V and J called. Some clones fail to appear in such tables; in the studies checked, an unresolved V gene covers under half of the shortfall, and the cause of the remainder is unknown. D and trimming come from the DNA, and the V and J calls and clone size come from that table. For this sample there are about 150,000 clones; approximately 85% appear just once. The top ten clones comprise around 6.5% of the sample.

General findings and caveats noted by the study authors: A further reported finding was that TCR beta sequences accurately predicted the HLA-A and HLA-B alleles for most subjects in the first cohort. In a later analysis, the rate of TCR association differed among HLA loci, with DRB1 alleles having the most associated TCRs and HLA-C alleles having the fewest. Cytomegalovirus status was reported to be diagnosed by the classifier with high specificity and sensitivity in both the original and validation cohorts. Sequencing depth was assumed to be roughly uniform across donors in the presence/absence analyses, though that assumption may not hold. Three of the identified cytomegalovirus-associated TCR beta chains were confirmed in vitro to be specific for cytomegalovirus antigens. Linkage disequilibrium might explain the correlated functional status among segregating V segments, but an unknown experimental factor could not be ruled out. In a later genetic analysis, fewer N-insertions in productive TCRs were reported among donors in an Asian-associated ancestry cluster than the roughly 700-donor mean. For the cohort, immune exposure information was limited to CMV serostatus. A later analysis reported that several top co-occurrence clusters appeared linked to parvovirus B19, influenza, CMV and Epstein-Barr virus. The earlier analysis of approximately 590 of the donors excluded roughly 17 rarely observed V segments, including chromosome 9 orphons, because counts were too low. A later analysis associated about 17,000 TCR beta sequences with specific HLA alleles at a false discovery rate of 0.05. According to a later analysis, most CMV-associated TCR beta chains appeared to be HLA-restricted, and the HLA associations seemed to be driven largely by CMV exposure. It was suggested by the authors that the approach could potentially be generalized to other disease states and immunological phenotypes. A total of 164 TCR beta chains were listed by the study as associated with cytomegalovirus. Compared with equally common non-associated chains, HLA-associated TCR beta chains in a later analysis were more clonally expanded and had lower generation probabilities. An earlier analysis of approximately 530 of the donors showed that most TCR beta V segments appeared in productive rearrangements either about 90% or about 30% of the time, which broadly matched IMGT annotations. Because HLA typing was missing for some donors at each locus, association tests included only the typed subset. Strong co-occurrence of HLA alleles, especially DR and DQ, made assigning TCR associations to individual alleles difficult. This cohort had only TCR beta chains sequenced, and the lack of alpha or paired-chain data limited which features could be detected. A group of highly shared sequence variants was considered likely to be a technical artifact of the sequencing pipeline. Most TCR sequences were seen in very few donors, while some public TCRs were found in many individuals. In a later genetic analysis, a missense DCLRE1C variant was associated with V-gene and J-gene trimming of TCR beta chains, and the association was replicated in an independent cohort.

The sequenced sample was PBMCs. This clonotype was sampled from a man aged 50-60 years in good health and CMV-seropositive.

The DNA reads TGTGCCAGCAGCCCCTGGACTCGGACCCAGTACTTC. It translates as CASSPWTRTQYF. The chain is assembled from TRBV5-6 and TRBJ2-5; the D segment could be TRBD2, given 5 matching bases. Including cysteine and phenylalanine, the CDR3 has 12 amino acids. CDR3 DNA is the only sequence kept; it has 36 bases, read in frame from the first base. Trimming takes 4 bases from V and 7 bases from J, and the germline ends sit 11 bases apart. The germline V gene provides CDR1 SGHDT and CDR2 YYEEEE.